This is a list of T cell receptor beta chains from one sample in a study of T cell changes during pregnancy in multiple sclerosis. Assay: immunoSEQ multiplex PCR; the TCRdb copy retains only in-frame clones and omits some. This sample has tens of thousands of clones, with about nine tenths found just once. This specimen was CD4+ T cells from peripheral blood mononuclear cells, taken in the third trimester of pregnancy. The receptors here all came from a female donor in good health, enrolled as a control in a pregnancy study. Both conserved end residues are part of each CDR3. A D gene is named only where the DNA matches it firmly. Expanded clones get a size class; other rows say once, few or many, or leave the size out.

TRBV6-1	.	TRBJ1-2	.	TGTGCCAGCAGTGAAATCGTGACAGCTCCCTATGGCTACACCTTC	CASSEIVTAPYGYTF
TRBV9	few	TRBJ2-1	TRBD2	TGTGCCAGCAGCGTCAGCACTAGCGGTTACTACAATGAGCAGTTCTTC	CASSVSTSGYYNEQFF
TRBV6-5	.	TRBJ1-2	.	TGTGCCAGCAGGCAGGGCTATGGCTACACCTTC	CASRQGYGYTF
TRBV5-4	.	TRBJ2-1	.	TGTGCCAGCAGCGAGTCGGGACTCACCCCCCATGAGCAGTTCTTC	CASSESGLTPHEQFF
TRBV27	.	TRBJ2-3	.	TGTGCCAGCAGCCGCCTAGCTAGCACAGATACGCAGTATTTT	CASSRLASTDTQYF
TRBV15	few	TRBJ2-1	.	TGTGCCACCAGCAGGCCTCCGGGACAATACAATGAGCAGTTCTTC	CATSRPPGQYNEQFF
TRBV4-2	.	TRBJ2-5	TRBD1	TGTGCCAGCAGCCCCCGGGACAGGGGGCAAGAGACCCAGTACTTC	CASSPRDRGQETQYF
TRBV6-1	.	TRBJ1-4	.	TGTGCCAGCAGTGGGACAGAAGTTGAAAAACTGTTTTTT	CASSGTEVEKLFF
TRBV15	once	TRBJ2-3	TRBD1	TGTGCCACCAGACCAGACCCCCCCTCGTTTCGGGACAGGGTGACGGATACGCAGTATTTT	CATRPDPPSFRDRVTDTQYF
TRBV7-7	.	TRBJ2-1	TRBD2	TGTGCTAGCAGCCCCCGGGGTAGCGGGGCCTCCTACAATGAGCAGTTCTTC	CASSPRGSGASYNEQFF
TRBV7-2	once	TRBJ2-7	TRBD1	TGTGCCAGCAGCTTAGCAGGGGGACAGGGTTGGGGCGAGCAGTACTTC	CASSLAGGQGWGEQYF
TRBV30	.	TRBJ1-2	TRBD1	TGTGCCTACCTTTTTATTGGGACAGGGGATGGCTACACCTTC	CAYLFIGTGDGYTF
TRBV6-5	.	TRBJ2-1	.	TGTGCCAGCAGTTACGGCGGGGTTTTTAGAAATGAGCAGTTCTTC	CASSYGGVFRNEQFF
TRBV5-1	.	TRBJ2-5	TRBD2	TGCGCCAGCAGCTTAGGACTAGCGGGGGTAGAGACCCAGTACTTC	CASSLGLAGVETQYF
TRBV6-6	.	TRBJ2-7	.	TGTGCCAGCAGTCCCAGTCGCGAGCAGTACTTC	CASSPSREQYF
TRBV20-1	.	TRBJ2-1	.	TGCAGTGCTCCGACTATGTCCACTCAGTTCTTC	CSAPTMSTQFF
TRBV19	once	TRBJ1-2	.	TGTGCCAGTACCCCTCGGGTGGATACTCGGGGCTACACCTTC	CASTPRVDTRGYTF
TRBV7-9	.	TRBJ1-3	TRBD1	TGTGCCAGCACCGAAGCGGGACAGGGCGGCTCTGGAAACACCATATATTTT	CASTEAGQGGSGNTIYF
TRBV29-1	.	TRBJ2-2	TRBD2	TGCAGCGTTGATGTAGGGAGGGGCACCGGGGAGCTGTTTTTT	CSVDVGRGTGELFF
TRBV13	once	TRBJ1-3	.	TGTGCCAGCAGCTTAGGACACAGGGTGGGAGGAAACACCATATATTTT	CASSLGHRVGGNTIYF
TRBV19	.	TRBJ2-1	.	TGTGCCAGTACCTCGGACAGATCCTCCTACAATGAGCAGTTCTTC	CASTSDRSSYNEQFF
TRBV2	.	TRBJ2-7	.	TGTGCCAGCAGTCCGGTAAACTACGAGCAGTACTTC	CASSPVNYEQYF
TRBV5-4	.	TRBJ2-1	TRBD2	TGTGCCAGCAGCTTGGGACTAGCGGTTTCGGATGAGCAGTTCTTC	CASSLGLAVSDEQFF
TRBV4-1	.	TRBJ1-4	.	TGCGCCAGCAGCCAAGTGTCGGAAAAACTGTTTTTT	CASSQVSEKLFF
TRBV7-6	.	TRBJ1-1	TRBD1	TGTGCCAGCAGCGCCCGGACAGGAATTGATGAAGCTTTCTTT	CASSARTGIDEAFF
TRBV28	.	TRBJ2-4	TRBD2	TGTGCCAGCAGTCCCGGACTAGCGGTCTTAGCCAAAAACATTCAGTACTTC	CASSPGLAVLAKNIQYF
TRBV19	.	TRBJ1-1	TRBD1	TGTGCCAGTAGTGCAAAGACAGGGGCAGTCGGTGAAGCTTTCTTT	CASSAKTGAVGEAFF
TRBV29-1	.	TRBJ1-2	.	TGCAGCGTCCTGTCAGGGTCCTATGGCTACACCTTC	CSVLSGSYGYTF
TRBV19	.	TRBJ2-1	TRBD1	TGTGCCAGTAGGTTGGACAGGAGCTCCTACAATGAGCAGTTCTTC	CASRLDRSSYNEQFF
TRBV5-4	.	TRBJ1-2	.	TGTGCCAGCAGCTTGGAGATAGGGCCGGCGGGTGGCTACACCTTC	CASSLEIGPAGGYTF
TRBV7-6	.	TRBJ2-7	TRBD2	TGTGCCAGCAGCTTAGGGACTAGCGGGAGAATTAACTACGAGCAGTACTTC	CASSLGTSGRINYEQYF
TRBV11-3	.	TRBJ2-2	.	TGTGCCAGCAGTTTCAGTTTCACCGGGGAGCTGTTTTTT	CASSFSFTGELFF
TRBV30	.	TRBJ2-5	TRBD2	TGTGCCTGGAAGGCTAGCGGGGGAAAGACCCAGTACTTC	CAWKASGGKTQYF
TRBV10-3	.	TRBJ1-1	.	TGTGCCATCAGTGAGTCGCCGGGAGTCACTGAAGCTTTCTTT	CAISESPGVTEAFF
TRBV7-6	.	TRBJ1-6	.	TGTGCCAGCTGTAGGCTCGGCAGGTCGAGCTCCTATAATTCACCCCTCCACTTT	CASCRLGRSSSYNSPLHF
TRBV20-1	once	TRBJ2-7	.	TGCAGTGCAAGACAGCGCTACGAGCAGTACTTC	CSARQRYEQYF
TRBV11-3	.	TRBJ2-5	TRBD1	TGTGCCAGCAGCCCAGGGGGCAGAGAGACCCAGTACTTC	CASSPGGRETQYF
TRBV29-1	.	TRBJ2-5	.	TGCAGCGTTGAGGAGGGGGCATGGGAGACCCAGTACTTC	CSVEEGAWETQYF
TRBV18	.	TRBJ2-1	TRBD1	TGTGCCAGCTCACCGTTGGACAGGTACAATGAGCAGTTCTTC	CASSPLDRYNEQFF
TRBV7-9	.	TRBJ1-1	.	TGTGCCAGCAGCTTACTTACAGGCGGGAACACTGAAGCTTTCTTT	CASSLLTGGNTEAFF
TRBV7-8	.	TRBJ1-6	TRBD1	TGTGCCAGCAGCATCGACAGGGTTGGGAATTCACCCCTCCACTTT	CASSIDRVGNSPLHF
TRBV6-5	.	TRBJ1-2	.	TGTGCCAGCAGTTACTCTTCAGGCATCGGCTACACCTTC	CASSYSSGIGYTF
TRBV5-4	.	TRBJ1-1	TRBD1	TGTGCCAGCAGCTGGGCGACAGGGGTCACTGAAGCTTTCTTT	CASSWATGVTEAFF